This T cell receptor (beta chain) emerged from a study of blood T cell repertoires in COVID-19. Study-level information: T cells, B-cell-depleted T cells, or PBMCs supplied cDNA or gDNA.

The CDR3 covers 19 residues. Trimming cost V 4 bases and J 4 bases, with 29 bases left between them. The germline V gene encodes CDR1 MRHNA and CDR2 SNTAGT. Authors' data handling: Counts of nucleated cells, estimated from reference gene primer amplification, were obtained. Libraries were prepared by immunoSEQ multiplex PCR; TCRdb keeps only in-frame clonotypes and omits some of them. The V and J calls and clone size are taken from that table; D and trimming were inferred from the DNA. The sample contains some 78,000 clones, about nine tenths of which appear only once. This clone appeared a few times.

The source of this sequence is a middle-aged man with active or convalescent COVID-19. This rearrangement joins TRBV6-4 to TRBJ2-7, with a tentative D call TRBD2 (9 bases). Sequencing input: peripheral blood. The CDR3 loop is CASSGRGQTSGPYHYEQYF. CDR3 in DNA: TGTGCCAGCAGTGGCAGGGGGCAAACTAGCGGGCCCTACCATTACGAGCAGTACTTC.